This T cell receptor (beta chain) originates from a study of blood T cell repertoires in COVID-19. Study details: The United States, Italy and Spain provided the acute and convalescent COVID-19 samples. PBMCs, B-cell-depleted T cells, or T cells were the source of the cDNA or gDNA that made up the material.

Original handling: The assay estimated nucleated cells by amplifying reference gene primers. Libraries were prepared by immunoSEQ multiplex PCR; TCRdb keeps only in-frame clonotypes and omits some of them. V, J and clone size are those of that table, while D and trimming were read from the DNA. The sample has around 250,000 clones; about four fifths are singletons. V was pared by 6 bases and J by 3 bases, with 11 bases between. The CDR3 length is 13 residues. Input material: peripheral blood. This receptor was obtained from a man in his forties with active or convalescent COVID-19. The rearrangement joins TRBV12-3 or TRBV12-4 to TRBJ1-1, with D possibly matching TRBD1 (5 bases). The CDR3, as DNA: TGTGCCAGCAGCCCCGGGGGTCACACTGAAGCTTTCTTT. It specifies CASSPGGHTEAFF.